These T cell receptor beta chains were read from a single sample in a study of blood T cells in healthy people across ages. TCRdb ran MiXCR on the 5' RACE reads and lists one entry per CDR3 protein. The table shows 1.5 million to 1.9 million distinct CDR3 sequences, with 40% to 45% occurring only once. The material sequenced was blood. The receptors derive from a woman under 30 in good health. CDR3s include the opening cysteine and the closing phenylalanine or tryptophan. A row's size may be missing; if present it is once, few, many or a size class.

cdr3_aa: CASSLRGTGYTIYF; v_call: TRBV12-3/TRBV12-4; j_call: TRBJ1-3; clone_size: -
cdr3_aa: CASSYSRQVGTGVYEQYF; v_call: TRBV6-2/TRBV6-3; j_call: -; clone_size: -
cdr3_aa: CASSEYRGQGGEQYF; v_call: TRBV25-1; j_call: TRBJ2-7; clone_size: -
cdr3_aa: CASTKMLGTGQETQYF; v_call: TRBV7-2; j_call: TRBJ2-5; clone_size: few
cdr3_aa: CASSYQAGEAFF; v_call: TRBV6-5; j_call: TRBJ1-1; clone_size: -
cdr3_aa: CASSLGFTGQLNTEAFF; v_call: TRBV25-1; j_call: TRBJ1-1; clone_size: -
cdr3_aa: CASQRTGGTGVSAFF; v_call: TRBV6-5; j_call: TRBJ1-1; clone_size: few
cdr3_aa: CATVPSRGGVISNTGELFF; v_call: TRBV6-1; j_call: TRBJ2-2; clone_size: once
cdr3_aa: CAISASVTVDEQFF; v_call: TRBV10-3; j_call: TRBJ2-1; clone_size: -
cdr3_aa: CASSYWGSDQGYTF; v_call: TRBV6-2/TRBV6-3; j_call: TRBJ1-2; clone_size: -
cdr3_aa: CSSPNEQYF; v_call: TRBV29-1; j_call: TRBJ2-7; clone_size: many
cdr3_aa: CANSFWTGGHNEQFF; v_call: TRBV12-3/TRBV12-4; j_call: TRBJ2-1; clone_size: -
cdr3_aa: CASSLTGPRASSYNEQFF; v_call: TRBV28; j_call: TRBJ2-1; clone_size: -
cdr3_aa: CASSPRRGHYGYTF; v_call: TRBV5-6; j_call: TRBJ1-2; clone_size: -
cdr3_aa: CASSLRSQGKFF; v_call: TRBV28; j_call: TRBJ2-1; clone_size: -
cdr3_aa: CASSRTGLSSYEQYF; v_call: TRBV3-1; j_call: TRBJ2-7; clone_size: -
cdr3_aa: CSAGLAGGQYYNEQFF; v_call: TRBV20-1; j_call: TRBJ2-1; clone_size: -
cdr3_aa: CASRAAGGDTQYF; v_call: TRBV4-3; j_call: TRBJ2-3; clone_size: -
cdr3_aa: CATSRDPGDNEQFF; v_call: TRBV15; j_call: TRBJ2-1; clone_size: few